This TCR beta chain was obtained from a study of T cells in localized non-small cell lung cancer. Assay: immunoSEQ multiplex PCR; the TCRdb copy retains only in-frame clones and omits some. The table shows 25,000 to 30,000 clones, with roughly 91% occurring only once. Findings of the study overall: One tumor region alone was sequenced, and heterogeneity therefore remains possible. Among the tissues sampled, uninvolved adjacent lung had the highest T cell clonality, above tumor.

Germline V gene data show CDR1 as LGHNA and CDR2 as YSLEER. V lost 0 bases to trimming and J lost 6 bases, with 16 bases between them. The CDR3 has 16 amino acids. In the case of this clone: Antigen: not known.

The chain joins TRBV4-3 to TRBJ2-3, with TRBD2 as a possible D gene (5 bases). Material: peripheral blood, obtained before any cancer treatment. The source of this sequence is an older female donor with stage III squamous cell lung carcinoma. This chain's CDR3 is CASSQESTSTGDTQYF. CDR3 nucleotides: TGCGCCAGCAGCCAAGAGTCGACGTCCACGGGGGATACGCAGTATTTT.